These 11 T cell receptor beta chains were all obtained from the same sample, sequenced in a study of blood T cells in healthy people across ages. A second roughly 6 to 12 cycle PCR used barcoded and J-beta primers. In TCRdb, the 5' RACE reads were re-called with MiXCR into one record per CDR3 protein. This table has approximately 800,000 distinct CDR3 sequences, 53% appearing once. Sequences were obtained from blood. These receptors were obtained from a man at least 80 years old in good health.

This clonotype was recorded a few times. The rearrangement joins TRBV29-1 to TRBJ2-7, with D maybe TRBD2 (5 bases). V was cut by 2 bases and J by 0 bases, with 14 bases left in between. Germline CDR1 reads SQVTM; CDR2 reads ANQGSEA. This CDR3 is built from 15 residues. The CDR3 DNA reads TGCAGCGTTGAACTAGCCAGGCGAAGCTCCTACGAGCAGTACTTC. Translated, it gives CSVELARRSSYEQYF.

The chain combines TRBV20-1 with TRBJ2-7; D unresolved. Between the trimmed V and J ends, which lost 5 bases and 0 bases, there was a span of 14 bases. The V gene's germline CDR1 is DFQATT and CDR2 SNEGSKA (reference sequence). There are 14 residues in the CDR3. For the CDR3, the DNA is TGCAGTGCTTTCTCGACACGATACTCCTACGAGCAGTACTTC. It encodes CSAFSTRYSYEQYF.

The chain carries TRBV28 and TRBJ2-7; D is unclear. CDR1 is MDHEN and CDR2 is SYDVKM in the germline V gene. The CDR3 is 12 amino acids. With 6 bases removed from V and 3 bases from J, the gap between germline ends came to 9 bases. In DNA form, the CDR3 reads TGTGCCAGCAGGGCTGTTCTCTACGAGCAGTACTTC. It encodes CASRAVLYEQYF. The entire variable domain, with the rest obtained from reference TRBV28 and TRBJ2-7, is as follows: DVKVTQSSRYLVKRTGEKVFLECVQDMDHENMFWYRQDPGLGLRLIYFSYDVKMKEKGDIPEGYSVSREKKERFSLILESASTNQTSMYLCASRAVLYEQYFGPGTRLTVT.

The V and J genes are TRBV29-1 and TRBJ1-2; a possible D gene is TRBD1 (6 bases). V lost 7 bases, J lost 0 bases, and 9 bases lay in between. The CDR3 consists of 12 residues. Germline V gene lookup returns CDR1 SQVTM and CDR2 ANQGSEA. The CDR3 sequence: CSARTANYGYTF. CDR3 DNA sequence: TGCAGCGCCCGGACAGCTAACTATGGCTACACCTTC.

This clonotype appeared a single time. The V and J genes are TRBV7-3 and TRBJ1-1, with D maybe TRBD1 (5 bases). Germline V lookup: CDR1 SGHTA, CDR2 FQGTGA. Trimming cost V 6 bases and J 5 bases, with 13 bases left between them. The CDR3 spans 13 residues. CDR3 nucleotide sequence: TGTGCCAGCAGGCGAACCGGGGCGACTGAAGCTTTCTTT. It is translated as CASRRTGATEAFF.

The chain recombines TRBV3-1 with TRBJ2-7; weak D call: TRBD2 (6 bases). Germline V gives CDR1 LGHDT, CDR2 YNNKEL (reference sequence). The V end lost 4 bases, the J end lost 6 bases, and 13 bases lay between the germline ends. The CDR3 has 13 residues. The CDR3 spells CASSLGRRGEQYF. In nucleotides, the CDR3 is TGTGCCAGCAGCCTTGGGCGGAGGGGCGAGCAGTACTTC.

This chain connects TRBV20-1 to TRBJ1-2; a possible D gene is TRBD1 (5 bases). CDR1 DFQATT and CDR2 SNEGSKA come from the germline V gene (reference sequence). Trimming cost V 3 bases and J 12 bases, with 14 bases left between them. The CDR3 extends over 11 amino acids. The CDR3 DNA is TGCAGTGCTAGGTCGGCAGGGAAGAACACCTTC. It is translated as CSARSAGKNTF.

V gene TRBV5-6 combines with J gene TRBJ2-1; D remains unclear. Trimming cost V 0 bases and J 4 bases, with 8 bases left between them. In germline, CDR1 is SGHDT, CDR2 YYEEEE. The CDR3 has 14 residues. The DNA for the CDR3 is TGTGCCAGCAGCTTGGACAACAGTTACAATGAGCAGTTCTTC. Translation gives CASSLDNSYNEQFF.

This clonotype was found a few times. The chain carries TRBV29-1 and TRBJ1-1, with 7 bases identical to TRBD1. The V gene's germline CDR1 is SQVTM and CDR2 ANQGSEA. The CDR3 runs to 15 residues. V lost 4 bases to trimming and J lost 4 bases; unmatched junction nucleotides: 12. Written as DNA, the CDR3 is TGCAGCGTTGCCAGACAGGGTACCACGGGCACTGAAGCTTTCTTT. Translated: CSVARQGTTGTEAFF. Based on the CDR3 plus reference TRBV29-1 and TRBJ1-1, the full variable domain is SAVISQKPSRDICQRGTSLTIQCQVDSQVTMMFWYRQQPGQSLTLIATANQGSEATYESGFVIDKFPISRPNLTFSTLTVSNMSPEDSSIYLCSVARQGTTGTEAFFGQGTRLTVV.

This clonotype was seen more than once but under ten times. The V gene is TRBV27, the J gene TRBJ2-3, with 10 bases lining up with TRBD2. CDR3 length: 16 amino acids. Germline V gives CDR1 MNHEY, CDR2 SMNVEV (reference sequence). With 3 bases clipped from V and 4 bases from J, the junction kept 7 bases outside the gene matches. As DNA, the CDR3 is TGTGCCAGCAGTTTCGGACTAGCGGATGTAGCAGATACGCAGTATTTT. Translation gives CASSFGLADVADTQYF.

The genes are TRBV18 and TRBJ2-7; TRBD1 matches 9 bases. V lost 3 bases, J lost 1 base, and 7 bases stayed unmatched. The CDR3 loop spans 16 amino acids. Looked up from germline, CDR1 is KGHSH and CDR2 is LQKENI. CDR3: CASSPYRDRVSYEQYF. The CDR3 DNA follows: TGTGCCAGCTCACCTTACCGGGACAGGGTATCCTACGAGCAGTACTTC. The full variable domain, in which reference TRBV18 and TRBJ2-7 provide the parts outside the CDR3, is NAGVMQNPRHLVRRRGQEARLRCSPMKGHSHVYWYRQLPEEGLKFMVYLQKENIIDESGMPKERFSAEFPKEGPSILRIQQVVRGDSAAYFCASSPYRDRVSYEQYFGPGTRLTVT.